This T cell receptor beta chain was profiled in a study of blood T cell repertoires in COVID-19. Whole-study context: Sites in the United States, Italy and Spain provided acute and convalescent COVID-19 samples. From T cells, B-cell-depleted T cells, or PBMCs came the material, which was cDNA or gDNA.

CDR3 length: 15 amino acids. Germline V gives CDR1 KGHDR, CDR2 SFDVKD. J gave up 11 bases and V 2 bases, and 10 bases lay outside the gene matches. Seattle's cohort entered during active infection and was followed longitudinally. Per the original data handling: Amplification from reference gene primers served as the basis for estimated nucleated cell counts. Libraries were prepared by immunoSEQ multiplex PCR; TCRdb keeps only in-frame clonotypes and omits some of them. The V and J calls and clone size are taken from that table; D and trimming were inferred from the DNA. The sample carries 150,000 or so clones, around nine tenths recorded once.

The sample consisted of peripheral blood. The TCR originated in a woman aged 70-85 years with COVID-19, enrolled during active disease. This chain uses TRBV24-1 with TRBJ1-4; TRBD1 aligns across 7 bases. The CDR3 sequence is CATSDSRQGPGKLFF. The CDR3 DNA sequence: TGTGCCACCAGTGATTCAAGACAGGGACCGGGGAAACTGTTTTTT.